These T cell receptor beta chains were read from a single sample in a study of early T cells in non-severe SARS-CoV-2 infection. Via MiXCR, TCRdb re-called the 5' RACE reads, giving one row per CDR3 protein. The profile shows tens of thousands of distinct CDR3 sequences, around 5% of them singletons. Material: whole blood. The receptor set was obtained from an adult who was a healthcare worker with PCR-confirmed SARS-CoV-2 infection or an uninfected control (not recorded which). The CDR3 runs from the conserved cysteine through the conserved F or W. The D gene is left open where the match is weak. The listing skips clone size in some rows; elsewhere it reads once, few, many or a size class.

cdr3_length	v_call	d_call	j_call	clone_size	cdr3_aa	cdr3_nt
13	TRBV7-6	NA	TRBJ1-5	many	CASSLGVNQPQHF	TGTGCCAGCAGCTTAGGGGTAAATCAGCCCCAGCATTTT
13	TRBV20-1	NA	TRBJ2-7	many	CSATTGLSYEQYF	TGCAGTGCTACTACGGGGCTCTCCTACGAGCAGTACTTC
19	TRBV4-2	TRBD2	TRBJ2-3	NA	CASSQDPTSGGPSTDTQYF	TGTGCCAGCAGCCAAGACCCTACTAGCGGGGGCCCTAGCACAGATACGCAGTATTTT
12	TRBV29-1	NA	TRBJ2-1	many	CSVRDYLNEQFF	TGCAGCGTTCGTGACTACCTCAATGAGCAGTTCTTC
15	TRBV7-9	NA	TRBJ1-1	many	CASSLGDRMNTEAFF	TGTGCCAGCAGCTTAGGGGATCGGATGAACACTGAAGCTTTCTTT
16	TRBV5-5	NA	TRBJ1-4	NA	CASSLAILGGTEKLFF	TGTGCCAGCAGCTTGGCAATCCTCGGAGGGACTGAAAAACTGTTTTTT
16	TRBV7-2	NA	TRBJ2-3	few	CASSFSGPVGTDTQYF	TGTGCCAGCAGCTTTTCCGGGCCGGTTGGGACAGATACGCAGTATTTT
14	TRBV5-5	NA	TRBJ2-4	many	CASSFQGAKNIQYF	TGTGCCAGCAGCTTCCAGGGGGCCAAAAACATTCAGTACTTC
15	TRBV27	NA	TRBJ2-3	many	CASSLSGRGTDTQYF	TGTGCCAGCAGTTTATCGGGCAGGGGTACAGATACGCAGTATTTT
15	TRBV6-1	TRBD2	TRBJ2-3	many	CASSALAGGTDTQYF	TGTGCCAGCAGTGCCCTAGCGGGAGGGACAGATACGCAGTATTTT
13	TRBV12-3/TRBV12-4	NA	TRBJ2-7	many	CASSLQGSYEQYF	TGTGCCAGCAGTCTACAGGGTTCCTACGAGCAGTACTTC
14	TRBV11-2	NA	TRBJ2-4	many	CASSKGSHQNIQYF	TGTGCCAGCAGCAAAGGATCCCATCAGAACATTCAGTACTTC
15	TRBV20-1	NA	TRBJ2-5	few	CSARPLRAPQETQYF	TGCAGTGCTAGACCACTCCGGGCCCCCCAAGAGACCCAGTACTTC
13	TRBV20-1	NA	TRBJ1-1	NA	CSGQKQVNTEAFF	TGCAGTGGTCAAAAACAGGTTAACACTGAAGCTTTCTTT
14	TRBV6-2/TRBV6-3	TRBD2	TRBJ2-5	many	CANAGLAGQETQYF	TGTGCCAACGCGGGACTAGCGGGCCAAGAGACCCAGTACTTC
14	TRBV10-3	NA	TRBJ1-1	many	CAISDKQGITEAFF	TGTGCCATCAGTGACAAACAGGGCATCACTGAAGCTTTCTTT
14	TRBV13	TRBD2	TRBJ2-7	many	CASSLGGTTYEQYF	TGTGCCAGCAGCTTAGGCGGGACTACCTACGAGCAGTACTTC
15	TRBV4-1	NA	TRBJ1-2	many	CASSQQEITNYGYTF	TGCGCCAGCAGCCAACAGGAGATAACTAACTATGGCTACACCTTC
15	TRBV4-1	NA	TRBJ2-3	NA	CASSQGAGRPDTQYF	TGCGCCAGCAGCCAAGGAGCCGGGAGACCAGATACGCAGTATTTT
14	TRBV7-2	NA	TRBJ2-5	many	CASSLGGDRGPQYF	TGTGCCAGCAGCTTAGGGGGGGACCGGGGTCCCCAGTACTTC
14	TRBV11-2	NA	TRBJ2-7	few	CASSYRDIDYEQYF	TGTGCCAGCAGCTACCGGGACATAGACTACGAGCAGTACTTC
16	TRBV7-2	NA	TRBJ2-3	many	CASSLGRAARTDTQYF	TGTGCCAGCAGCTTAGGTAGGGCCGCCCGCACAGATACGCAGTATTTT
24	TRBV24-1	NA	TRBJ1-4	many	CATSDLHSRAPGQLFTGDNEKLFF	TGTGCCACCAGTGATTTACACAGCCGGGCCCCCGGCCAACTTTTCACGGGGGATAATGAAAAACTGTTTTTT
14	TRBV13	NA	TRBJ1-2	many	CASSLSRERYGYTF	TGTGCCAGCAGCTTAAGCAGGGAACGCTATGGCTACACCTTC
12	TRBV10-3	TRBD1	TRBJ2-7	NA	CAIRGTDYEQYF	TGTGCCATCAGAGGGACAGACTACGAGCAGTACTTC
14	TRBV19	TRBD1	TRBJ2-1	NA	CASGQGGSYNEQFF	TGTGCCAGCGGACAGGGGGGCTCCTACAATGAGCAGTTCTTC
15	TRBV5-6	NA	TRBJ2-3	NA	CASSLVTAGYDTQYF	TGTGCCAGCAGCTTGGTTACGGCAGGGTACGATACGCAGTATTTT
13	TRBV30	NA	TRBJ1-2	few	CAWSVLGNYGYTF	TGTGCCTGGAGTGTACTGGGAAACTATGGCTACACCTTC
15	TRBV5-1	NA	TRBJ2-1	many	CASSLGGWSYNEQFF	TGCGCCAGCAGCTTGGGTGGTTGGTCCTACAATGAGCAGTTCTTC
15	TRBV29-1	NA	TRBJ2-4	many	CSVINTGLAKNIQYF	TGCAGCGTTATAAATACAGGGTTAGCCAAAAACATTCAGTACTTC
14	TRBV27	NA	TRBJ1-2	many	CASSLAGAIYGYTF	TGTGCCAGCAGTTTAGCAGGGGCGATATATGGCTACACCTTC